One sample yielded the 22 T cell receptor beta chains listed below, sequenced in a study of T cells after yellow fever vaccination (dated by TCRdb to 2018 to 2020). The library was built by means of 5' RACE. TCRdb shows the sequencer as Illumina NovaSeq 6000. The public reads were reanalyzed by TCRdb: fastp trimming at Q25, MiXCR alignment, in-frame beta chains only. Duplicate CDR3 protein sequences are folded into a single record with the most common DNA and genes. The sample contains around 330,000 distinct CDR3 sequences, approximately 3.8% of them found a single time. The top ten clonotypes cover roughly a quarter of the sample. Taken with the paper, the label for treatment or condition translates to: live attenuated yellow fever vaccine strain. The specimen was PBMCs, collected on the day of the yellow fever booster vaccination. These TCRs come from a man between 18 and 29 years old who received the YFV17D yellow fever vaccine.

The table lists this clonotype with many counts. The chain couples TRBV6-1 to TRBJ2-7; D gene unclear. The germline gives CDR1 MNHNS, CDR2 SASEGT. V was clipped by 1 base and J by 2 bases, with 9 bases between them. This CDR3 has 14 residues. The CDR3 coding sequence is TGTGCCAGCAGTGAAGGGACGTTAGCCTACGAGCAGTACTTC. Translated: CASSEGTLAYEQYF.

V is TRBV24-1 and J is TRBJ2-3; 7 bases map to TRBD2. The J segment lost 0 bases and the V segment lost 3 bases, leaving 5 bases of the junction unmatched. CDR3 length: 16 amino acids. Germline values: CDR1 KGHDR, CDR2 SFDVKD. The CDR3 is CATSDPGRESTDTQYF. CDR3 coding DNA: TGTGCCACCAGTGATCCAGGGAGGGAAAGCACAGATACGCAGTATTTT.

The V call is TRBV3-1, the J call TRBJ2-5, with D unresolved. Trimming removed 0 bases at V and 0 bases at J, with 11 bases between. CDR1 and CDR2 from the germline V gene are LGHDT and YNNKEL (reference sequence). The CDR3 covers 16 residues. Here the CDR3 reads CASSQDGLGYQETQYF. The DNA of the CDR3 is TGTGCCAGCAGCCAAGATGGATTGGGGTACCAAGAGACCCAGTACTTC.

There are many counts of this clonotype. The gene calls are TRBV20-1 and TRBJ2-5, with 9 bases lining up with TRBD2. After removal of 5 bases from V and 5 bases from J, the junction contained 15 bases not matched to a gene. CDR1 is DFQATT and CDR2 is SNEGSKA in the germline V gene (reference sequence). The CDR3 consists of 16 residues. The CDR3, as DNA: TGCAGTGCTGTTCCCGAGGTAGCGGGGGAGTTGGAGACCCAGTACTTC. It codes for CSAVPEVAGELETQYF.

This clonotype turned up a few times. The rearrangement links TRBV5-4 to TRBJ1-2; the D gene is possibly TRBD1 (6 bases). Trimming shortened V by 6 bases and J by 2 bases, and 14 bases separated the two germline ends. This CDR3 has 14 amino acids. CDR1 and CDR2 from the germline V gene are SGHNT and YYREEE (reference sequence). The CDR3 nucleotides read TGTGCCAGCATGAGGGACACCACCAACTATGGCTACACCTTC. Residues: CASMRDTTNYGYTF.

Many counts were recorded for this clonotype. This chain uses TRBV29-1 with TRBJ2-7; 16 nucleotides match TRBD2. The CDR3 is 18 amino acids. CDR1 and CDR2 (germline): SQVTM, ANQGSEA. Trimming cost V 2 bases and J 0 bases; bases outside gene matches: 7. The DNA of the CDR3 is TGCAGCGTTGAACTCGCGGGACTAGCGGGGGGGTACTCCTACGAGCAGTACTTC. It is translated as CSVELAGLAGGYSYEQYF.

Ten or more counts support this clonotype. The CDR3 sequence: CASSLAVRGRDTQYF. The DNA of the CDR3 is TGTGCCAGCAGCTTGGCCGTGCGGGGGCGGGATACGCAGTATTTT. The V call is TRBV5-4, the J call TRBJ2-3, with D perhaps TRBD2 (7 bases). V was pared by 0 bases and J by 6 bases, with 14 bases between. This CDR3 comprises 15 residues. The germline gives CDR1 SGHNT, CDR2 YYREEE (reference sequence).

This clonotype was seen ten or more times. DNA for the CDR3: TGTGCCAGCAGTGAGGCAGGATTCAATCAGCCCCAGCATTTT. Its translation: CASSEAGFNQPQHF. The chain uses TRBV28 and TRBJ1-5; unclear D gene. The CDR3 has 14 amino acids. Germline V lookup: CDR1 MDHEN, CDR2 SYDVKM. V was trimmed by 5 bases and J by 3 bases, leaving 11 bases between them.

There are many counts of this clonotype. The rearrangement links TRBV18 to TRBJ1-1, with 9 bases identical to TRBD1. This CDR3 comprises 15 residues. After removal of 4 bases from V and 3 bases from J, the junction contained 6 bases not matched to a gene. In germline, CDR1 is KGHSH, CDR2 LQKENI. Here the CDR3 reads CASSRGRDRDTEAFF. In nucleotides, the CDR3 is TGTGCCAGCTCACGCGGCCGGGACAGGGACACTGAAGCTTTCTTT.

This clonotype was recorded at least ten times. This chain links TRBV15 with TRBJ2-3; D perhaps matches TRBD2 (6 bases). The CDR3 loop spans 15 amino acids. V lost 3 bases, J lost 3 bases, and 13 bases lay in between. Germline CDR1 and CDR2: LNHNV and YYDKDF (reference sequence). CDR3 loop: CATSSSGRKTDTQYF. The DNA of the CDR3 is TGTGCCACCAGCAGTTCGGGGAGGAAAACAGATACGCAGTATTTT.

The chain employs TRBV5-5 and TRBJ2-3, with TRBD2 matching over 12 bases. Trimming took 4 bases from V and 0 from J; bases not matched to a gene: 6. Germline CDR1 reads SGHKS; CDR2 reads YYEKEE (reference sequence). This CDR3 has 17 amino acids. CDR3 coding DNA: TGTGCCAGCAGCGCGAGACTAGCGGGGGCGAGCACAGATACGCAGTATTTT. Residues: CASSARLAGASTDTQYF.

This clonotype was seen more than once but under ten times. V and J are TRBV15 and TRBJ2-1; 10 nucleotides line up with TRBD2. V shed 2 bases and J 5 bases; nucleotides not matched to a gene: 3. This CDR3 has 15 amino acids. In germline, CDR1 is LNHNV, CDR2 YYDKDF (reference sequence). CDR3 coding DNA: TGTGCCACCAGCAGAAGCGGGGGGGCCGACAATGAGCAGTTCTTC. It specifies CATSRSGGADNEQFF.

This clonotype occurred a few times. V is TRBV5-1 and J is TRBJ1-1; 7 bases map to TRBD1. This CDR3 is built from 12 residues. V gave up 4 bases and J gave up 7 bases; unmatched junction bases: 4. The germline gives CDR1 SGHRS, CDR2 YFSETQ. The CDR3 region is CASSPGTDEAFF. CDR3 nucleotide sequence: TGCGCCAGCAGCCCCGGGACAGATGAAGCTTTCTTT.

This clonotype has a count of ten or more. The rearrangement joins TRBV5-1 to TRBJ2-5; 7 bases map to TRBD1. The J segment lost 2 bases and the V segment lost 4 bases, leaving 5 bases of the junction unmatched. Germline CDR1 reads SGHRS; CDR2 reads YFSETQ. The CDR3 extends over 14 amino acids. The CDR3 nucleotides read TGCGCCAGCAGCGGGTGGACAGGACAAGAGACCCAGTACTTC. Translated, it gives CASSGWTGQETQYF.

The chain carries TRBV20-1 and TRBJ2-2; D is possibly TRBD2 (6 bases). CDR3 length equals 14 residues. Germline values: CDR1 DFQATT, CDR2 SNEGSKA (reference sequence). V dropped 3 bases and J dropped 2 bases, with 10 bases sitting between them. The CDR3 loop is CSASPGVNTGELFF. The DNA for the CDR3 is TGCAGTGCTAGCCCGGGGGTTAACACCGGGGAGCTGTTTTTT.

This clonotype was observed many times. The chain links TRBV20-1 to TRBJ2-5; D remains ambiguous. V was cut by 2 bases and J by 5 bases, with 12 bases left in between. Germline lookup yields CDR1 DFQATT and CDR2 SNEGSKA (reference sequence). The CDR3 sequence is 13 residues long. The CDR3 here is CSARPSASETQYF. The CDR3 DNA reads TGCAGTGCTAGACCTTCGGCTAGTGAGACCCAGTACTTC.

With regard to this clonotype: One junction end disagrees with the germline gene, perhaps due to a read error. The CDR3, as DNA: TGTGCTAGCAGCTCTGCGAGGGGATTGAGACCCCAGCATTTT. As protein: CASSSARGLRPQHF. This sequence joins TRBV7-7 and TRBJ1-5; TRBD1 is a possible D gene (5 bases). The length of the CDR3 is 14 residues. Germline values: CDR1 SSHAT, CDR2 FNYEAQ (reference sequence). Full variable domain (outside the CDR3, taken from reference TRBV7-7 and TRBJ1-5): GAGVSQSPRYKVTKRGQDVTLRCDPISSHATLYWYQQALGQGPEFLTYFNYEAQPDKSGLPSDRFSAERPEGSISTLTIQRTEQRDSAMYRCASSSARGLRPQHFGDGTRLSIL.

This clonotype was observed a few times. The V call is TRBV3-1, the J call TRBJ2-3; D unclear. The CDR3 totals 13 residues. Germline V gene lookup returns CDR1 LGHDT and CDR2 YNNKEL (reference sequence). The ends were cut back, 5 bases at V and 0 bases at J, with 6 bases in the middle. As DNA, the CDR3 is TGTGCCAGCAGCGACGACAGCACAGATACGCAGTATTTT. This gives the protein CASSDDSTDTQYF.

This clonotype was picked up a small number of times. The J gene is TRBJ2-2, the V gene TRBV5-4, with 9 bases identical to TRBD1. With V trimmed by 5 bases and J by 7 bases, 6 bases remained unmatched. Germline CDR1 is SGHNT and CDR2 is YYREEE (reference sequence). This CDR3 comprises 14 residues. The CDR3 loop is CASRGTGRNGELFF. The CDR3 bases are TGTGCCAGCAGGGGGACAGGGAGGAACGGGGAGCTGTTTTTT. Filled out from reference TRBV5-4 and TRBJ2-2, the complete variable domain reads ETGVTQSPTHLIKTRGQQVTLRCSSQSGHNTVSWYQQALGQGPQFIFQYYREEENGRGNFPPRFSGLQFPNYSSELNVNALELDDSALYLCASRGTGRNGELFFGEGSRLTVL.

This clonotype was detected many times. The CDR3 is CASSRDPYEQYV. CDR3 nucleotide sequence: TGTGCCAGCAGCCGGGACCCGTACGAGCAGTACGTC. V and J are TRBV7-2 and TRBJ2-7, with D tentatively TRBD1 or TRBD2 (5 bases each). Between the trimmed V and J ends, which lost 5 bases and 4 bases, there was a span of 9 bases. Germline-derived CDR1 and CDR2 are SGHTA and FQGNSA. CDR3 length: 12 amino acids.

This clonotype was detected only a few times. V is TRBV4-1 and J is TRBJ2-1; 8 nucleotides align to TRBD2. This CDR3 has 16 amino acids. The ends lost 1 base at V and 7 bases at J; junction bases unmatched: 9. Germline CDR1 and CDR2: MGHRA and YSYEKL. In nucleotides, the CDR3 is TGCGCCAGCAGCCAAGCTGAGCGGGGGACTAGAAATGAGCAGTTCTTC. Protein: CASSQAERGTRNEQFF.

This rearrangement joins TRBV5-5 to TRBJ1-5, with a tentative D call TRBD1 (5 bases). Germline V CDR1 and CDR2: SGHKS, YYEKEE (reference sequence). The germline V and J ends were trimmed by 1 base and 9 bases, with 20 bases remaining between them. The CDR3 spans 16 residues. DNA of the CDR3: TGTGCCAGCAGCTTGACTACAGTGCTGGGGGGACCGCCCCAGCATTTT. Translating gives CASSLTTVLGGPPQHF.